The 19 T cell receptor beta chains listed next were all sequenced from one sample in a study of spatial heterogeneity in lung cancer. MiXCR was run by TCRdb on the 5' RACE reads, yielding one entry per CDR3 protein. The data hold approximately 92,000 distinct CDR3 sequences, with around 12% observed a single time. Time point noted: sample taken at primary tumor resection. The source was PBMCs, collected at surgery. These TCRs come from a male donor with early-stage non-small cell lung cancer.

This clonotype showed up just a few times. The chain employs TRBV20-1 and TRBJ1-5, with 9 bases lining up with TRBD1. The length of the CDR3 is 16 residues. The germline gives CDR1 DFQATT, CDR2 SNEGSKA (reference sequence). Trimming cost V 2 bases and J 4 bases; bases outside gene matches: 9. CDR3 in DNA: TGCAGTGCTAGATCCTTCCCCGACAGGGGGAATCAGCCCCAGCATTTT. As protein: CSARSFPDRGNQPQHF.

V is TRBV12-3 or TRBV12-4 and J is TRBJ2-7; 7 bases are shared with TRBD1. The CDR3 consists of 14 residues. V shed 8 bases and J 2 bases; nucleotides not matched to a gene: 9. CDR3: CASASQTGTYEQYF. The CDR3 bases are TGTGCCAGCGCCAGCCAGACAGGGACCTACGAGCAGTACTTC.

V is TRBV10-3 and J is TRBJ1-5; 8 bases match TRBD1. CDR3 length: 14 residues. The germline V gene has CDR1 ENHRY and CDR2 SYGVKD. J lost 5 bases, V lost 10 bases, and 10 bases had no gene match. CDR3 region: CASGPQGVDQPQHF. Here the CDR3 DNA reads TGTGCCAGCGGTCCACAGGGGGTTGATCAGCCCCAGCATTTT.

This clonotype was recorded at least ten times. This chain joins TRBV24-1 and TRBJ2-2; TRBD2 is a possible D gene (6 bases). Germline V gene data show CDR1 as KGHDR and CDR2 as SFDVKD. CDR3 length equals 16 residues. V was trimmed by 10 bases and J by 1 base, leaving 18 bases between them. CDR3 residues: CATEGRTLGNTGELFF. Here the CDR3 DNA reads TGTGCCACGGAGGGCAGGACTCTAGGGAACACCGGGGAGCTGTTTTTT.

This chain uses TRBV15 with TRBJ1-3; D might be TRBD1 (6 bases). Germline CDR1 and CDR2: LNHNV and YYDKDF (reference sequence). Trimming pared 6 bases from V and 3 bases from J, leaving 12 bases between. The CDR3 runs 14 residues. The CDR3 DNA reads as TGTGCCACCAGAACGACAGGATTTGGAAACACCATATATTTT. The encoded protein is CATRTTGFGNTIYF.

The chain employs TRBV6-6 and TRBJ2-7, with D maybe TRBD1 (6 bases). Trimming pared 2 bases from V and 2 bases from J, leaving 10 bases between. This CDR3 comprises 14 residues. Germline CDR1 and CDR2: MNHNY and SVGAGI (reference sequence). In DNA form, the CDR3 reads TGTGCCAGCAGTTACGCGACAGGTCCCTACGAGCAGTACTTC. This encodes CASSYATGPYEQYF.

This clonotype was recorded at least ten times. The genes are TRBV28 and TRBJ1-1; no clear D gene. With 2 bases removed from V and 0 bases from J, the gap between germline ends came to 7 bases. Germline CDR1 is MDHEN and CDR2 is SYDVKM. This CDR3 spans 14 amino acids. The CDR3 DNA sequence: TGTGCCAGCAGTTTAGTACTTATGAACACTGAAGCTTTCTTT. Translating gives CASSLVLMNTEAFF. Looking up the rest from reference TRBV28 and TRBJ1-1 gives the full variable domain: DVKVTQSSRYLVKRTGEKVFLECVQDMDHENMFWYRQDPGLGLRLIYFSYDVKMKEKGDIPEGYSVSREKKERFSLILESASTNQTSMYLCASSLVLMNTEAFFGQGTRLTVV.

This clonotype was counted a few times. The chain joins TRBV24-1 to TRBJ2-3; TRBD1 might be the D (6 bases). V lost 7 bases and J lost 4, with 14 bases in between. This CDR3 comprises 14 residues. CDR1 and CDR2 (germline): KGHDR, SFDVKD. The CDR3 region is CATSETGGADTQYF. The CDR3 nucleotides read TGTGCCACCAGCGAGACTGGGGGCGCAGATACGCAGTATTTT.

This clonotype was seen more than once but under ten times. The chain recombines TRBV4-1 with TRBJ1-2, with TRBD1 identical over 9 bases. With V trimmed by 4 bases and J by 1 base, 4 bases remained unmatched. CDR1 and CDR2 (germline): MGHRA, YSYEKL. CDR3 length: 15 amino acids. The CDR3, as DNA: TGCGCCAGCAGCCCAGGACAGGGGAATAACTATGGCTACACCTTC. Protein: CASSPGQGNNYGYTF.

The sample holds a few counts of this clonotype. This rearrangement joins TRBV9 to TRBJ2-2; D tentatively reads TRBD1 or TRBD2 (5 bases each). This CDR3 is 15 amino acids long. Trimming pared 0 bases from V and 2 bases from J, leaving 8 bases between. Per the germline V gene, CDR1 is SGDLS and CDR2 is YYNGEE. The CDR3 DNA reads TGTGCCAGCAGCGTAGCTGGGGACAACACCGGGGAGCTGTTTTTT. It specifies CASSVAGDNTGELFF. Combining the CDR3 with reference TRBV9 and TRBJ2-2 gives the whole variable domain DSGVTQTPKHLITATGQRVTLRCSPRSGDLSVYWYQQSLDQGLQFLIQYYNGEERAKGNILERFSAQQFPDLHSELNLSSLELGDSALYFCASSVAGDNTGELFFGEGSRLTVL.

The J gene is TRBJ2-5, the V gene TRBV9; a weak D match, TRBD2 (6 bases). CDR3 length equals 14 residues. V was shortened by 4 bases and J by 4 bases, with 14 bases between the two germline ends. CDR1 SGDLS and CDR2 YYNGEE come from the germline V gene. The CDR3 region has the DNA TGTGCCAGCAGCAGACAAAGCGGGCTAGAGACCCAGTACTTC. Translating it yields CASSRQSGLETQYF. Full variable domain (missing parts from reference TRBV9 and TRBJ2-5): DSGVTQTPKHLITATGQRVTLRCSPRSGDLSVYWYQQSLDQGLQFLIQYYNGEERAKGNILERFSAQQFPDLHSELNLSSLELGDSALYFCASSRQSGLETQYFGPGTRLLVL.

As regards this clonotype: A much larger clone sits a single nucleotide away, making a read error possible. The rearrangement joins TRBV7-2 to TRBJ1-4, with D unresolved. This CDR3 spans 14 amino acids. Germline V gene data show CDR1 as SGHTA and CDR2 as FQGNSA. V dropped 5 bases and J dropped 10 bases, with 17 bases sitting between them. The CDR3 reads CASSPGKAGRKLFF. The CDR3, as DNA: TGTGCCAGCAGCCCGGGCAAAGCGGGGAGAAAACTGTTTTTT.

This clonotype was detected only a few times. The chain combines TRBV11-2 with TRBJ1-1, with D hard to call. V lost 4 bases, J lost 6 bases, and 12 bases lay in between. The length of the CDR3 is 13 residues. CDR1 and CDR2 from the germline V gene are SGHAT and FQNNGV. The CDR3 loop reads CASSSRVNAEAFF. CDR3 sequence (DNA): TGTGCCAGCAGCTCAAGGGTGAATGCTGAAGCTTTCTTT. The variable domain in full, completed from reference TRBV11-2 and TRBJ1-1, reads EAGVAQSPRYKIIEKRQSVAFWCNPISGHATLYWYQQILGQGPKLLIQFQNNGVVDDSQLPKDRFSAERLKGVDSTLKIQPAKLEDSAVYLCASSSRVNAEAFFGQGTRLTVV.

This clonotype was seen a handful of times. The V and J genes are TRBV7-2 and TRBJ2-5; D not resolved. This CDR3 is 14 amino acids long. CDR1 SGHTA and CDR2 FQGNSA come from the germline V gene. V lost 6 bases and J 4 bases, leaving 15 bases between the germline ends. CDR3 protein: CASSRQVTGETQYF. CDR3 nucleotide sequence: TGTGCCAGCAGTCGGCAAGTAACGGGAGAGACCCAGTACTTC.

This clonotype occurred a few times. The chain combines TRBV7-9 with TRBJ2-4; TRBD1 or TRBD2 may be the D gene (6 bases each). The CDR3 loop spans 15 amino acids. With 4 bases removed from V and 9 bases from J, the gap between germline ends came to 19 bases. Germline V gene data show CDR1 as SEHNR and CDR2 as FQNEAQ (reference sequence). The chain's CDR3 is CASSSGAGKRTIQYF. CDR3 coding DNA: TGTGCCAGCAGCTCAGGGGCGGGGAAGCGCACCATTCAGTACTTC.

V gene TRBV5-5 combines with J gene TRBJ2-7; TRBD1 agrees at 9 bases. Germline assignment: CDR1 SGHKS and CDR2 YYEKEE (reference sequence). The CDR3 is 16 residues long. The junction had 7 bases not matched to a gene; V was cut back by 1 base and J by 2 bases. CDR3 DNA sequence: TGTGCCAGCAGCTTGTTGTCCGGGACAGGGACCTACGAGCAGTACTTC. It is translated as CASSLLSGTGTYEQYF.

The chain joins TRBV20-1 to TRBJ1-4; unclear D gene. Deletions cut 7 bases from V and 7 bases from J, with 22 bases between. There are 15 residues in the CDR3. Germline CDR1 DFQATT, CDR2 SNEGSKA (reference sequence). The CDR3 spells CSGQPLPPNVEKLFF. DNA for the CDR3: TGCAGTGGCCAGCCATTACCCCCCAACGTTGAAAAACTGTTTTTT.

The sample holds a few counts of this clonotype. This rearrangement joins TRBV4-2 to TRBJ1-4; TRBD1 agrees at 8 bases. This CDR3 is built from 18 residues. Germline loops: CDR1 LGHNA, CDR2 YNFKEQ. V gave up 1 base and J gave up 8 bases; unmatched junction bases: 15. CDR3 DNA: TGTGCCAGCAGCCAAGTCGGGGACCGGGACAGGCTAGGGGAAAAACTGTTTTTT. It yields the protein CASSQVGDRDRLGEKLFF.

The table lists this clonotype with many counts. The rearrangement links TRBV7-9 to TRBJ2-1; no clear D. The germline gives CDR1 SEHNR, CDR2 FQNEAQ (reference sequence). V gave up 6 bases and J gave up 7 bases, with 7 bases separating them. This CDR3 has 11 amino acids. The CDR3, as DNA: TGTGCCAGCAGTAAACAGAATGAGCAGTTCTTC. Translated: CASSKQNEQFF.